The rows below give T cell receptor beta chains drawn from one sample of a study of post-analysis software for immune sequencing data. TCRdb reprocessed the PCR reads via MiXCR and lists one record per CDR3 protein. The table includes fewer than 850,000 distinct CDR3 sequences, around 45% detected once. Material for sequencing was blood. These receptors all come from a girl aged 5 to 17 with multiple sclerosis. The CDR3 runs from the conserved cysteine through the conserved F or W. Fields, in order: D gene, V gene, clone size, J gene, CDR3 protein, CDR3 DNA. D genes are given only for firm matches. Size is omitted from some rows. Given values are once, few, many or a class for expanded clones.

D: NA
V: TRBV18
size: NA
J: TRBJ2-7
CDR3: CASSPMGSSYEQYF
DNA: TGTGCCAGCTCACCAATGGGAAGCTCCTACGAGCAGTACTTC

D: NA
V: TRBV4-3
size: NA
J: TRBJ2-1
CDR3: CASSPGRGQETQFF
DNA: TGCGCCAGCAGCCCCGGACGAGGTCAAGAGACCCAGTTCTTC

D: NA
V: TRBV4-1
size: NA
J: TRBJ2-1
CDR3: CASSQEPHEQFF
DNA: TGCGCCAGCAGCCAAGAACCCCATGAGCAGTTCTTC

D: NA
V: TRBV27
size: NA
J: TRBJ2-5
CDR3: CASREETQYF
DNA: TGTGCCAGCAGGGAAGAGACCCAGTACTTC

D: NA
V: TRBV5-8
size: NA
J: TRBJ2-3
CDR3: CASTLLGERNTDTQYF
DNA: TGTGCCAGCACCCTACTGGGGGAGCGGAACACAGATACGCAGTATTTT

D: NA
V: TRBV21-1
size: NA
J: TRBJ2-7
CDR3: CASSKREGPTWRPYEQYF
DNA: TGTGCCAGCAGCAAAAGGGAGGGACCAACTTGGCGACCCTACGAGCAGTACTTC

D: NA
V: TRBV24-1
size: few
J: TRBJ1-5
CDR3: CATSDFPGRPNQPQHF
DNA: TGTGCCACCAGTGATTTCCCCGGGCGACCCAATCAGCCCCAGCATTTT

D: NA
V: TRBV3-1
size: NA
J: TRBJ1-2
CDR3: CASSQNPQGGYGYTF
DNA: TGTGCCAGCAGCCAAAATCCCCAGGGAGGTTATGGCTACACCTTC

D: NA
V: TRBV7-8
size: few
J: TRBJ1-4
CDR3: CASSVSTGFGGEKLFF
DNA: TGTGCCAGCAGCGTCAGTACAGGGTTTGGAGGTGAAAAACTGTTTTTT

D: NA
V: TRBV11-2
size: NA
J: TRBJ2-3
CDR3: CASSLSKDAAGTDTQYF
DNA: TGTGCCAGCAGCTTAAGTAAAGATGCGGCGGGAACAGATACGCAGTATTTT

D: NA
V: TRBV9
size: NA
J: TRBJ2-5
CDR3: CASSVNTQETQYF
DNA: TGTGCCAGCAGCGTAAATACTCAAGAGACCCAGTACTTC

D: TRBD2
V: TRBV2
size: NA
J: TRBJ2-1
CDR3: CASSDGGRSSYNEQFF
DNA: TGTGCCAGCAGTGACGGCGGGAGGAGCTCCTACAATGAGCAGTTCTTC

D: NA
V: TRBV7-9
size: few
J: TRBJ2-7
CDR3: CASSPTLGQGNEQYF
DNA: TGTGCCAGCAGCCCGACCCTTGGGCAGGGGAACGAGCAGTACTTC

D: NA
V: TRBV6-2/TRBV6-3
size: NA
J: TRBJ2-6
CDR3: CASSYFGGVGANVLTF
DNA: TGTGCCAGCAGTTACTTCGGGGGCGTGGGGGCCAACGTCCTGACTTTC

D: TRBD2
V: TRBV7-9
size: NA
J: TRBJ2-3
CDR3: CASSARDWGGDTQYF
DNA: TGTGCCAGCTCTGCCCGCGACTGGGGGGGAGATACGCAGTATTTT

D: NA
V: TRBV29-1
size: few
J: TRBJ2-5
CDR3: CSVERQGDGTQYF
DNA: TGCAGCGTTGAGAGGCAGGGTGACGGGACCCAGTACTTC

D: NA
V: TRBV29-1
size: NA
J: TRBJ2-1
CDR3: CSVGWRPWDNEQFF
DNA: TGCAGCGTTGGGTGGAGGCCGTGGGACAATGAGCAGTTCTTC

D: NA
V: TRBV12-3/TRBV12-4
size: NA
J: TRBJ2-5
CDR3: CASSQTGEGKTQYF
DNA: TGTGCCAGCAGTCAGACAGGGGAGGGCAAGACCCAGTACTTC

D: TRBD1
V: TRBV12-3/TRBV12-4
size: NA
J: TRBJ1-2
CDR3: CASREQGGGYTF
DNA: TGTGCCAGCAGGGAACAGGGGGGCGGCTACACCTTC

D: TRBD1
V: TRBV28
size: NA
J: TRBJ2-3
CDR3: CASSTFGQGSTDTQYF
DNA: TGTGCCAGCAGCACCTTCGGACAGGGAAGCACAGATACGCAGTATTTT

D: TRBD2
V: TRBV12-3/TRBV12-4
size: NA
J: TRBJ2-7
CDR3: CASSFRGESYEQYF
DNA: TGTGCCAGCAGTTTTCGGGGGGAAAGTTACGAGCAGTACTTC